This T cell receptor (beta chain) comes out of a study of blood T cells in healthy people across ages. The study, taken as a whole, reports: Among long-lived donors, naive CD4+ cells were more numerous and diversity higher than in aged donors.

Aged about 6 to 90, donors were systemically healthy Caucasians from Russia. Total RNA was isolated from each sample in quantities of at least 5.5 micrograms. On this clonotype: Its antigen remains unidentified.

CDR1 is MNHNS and CDR2 is SASEGT in the germline V gene. Unmatched junction bases numbered 9, after V lost 8 bases and J lost 4 bases. The CDR3 sequence is 15 residues long. A second PCR, run for about 6 to 11 cycles, used a sample-barcoded 5' primer plus a J-beta primer mix. TCRdb reprocessed the 5' RACE reads via MiXCR and lists one record per CDR3 protein. Among some 790,000 distinct CDR3 sequences, less than 35% were seen once, and the ten largest hold around 15%. The TCR comes from a woman of 80 years or more in good health. Sequenced: blood. The J gene is TRBJ2-2, the V gene TRBV6-1; 8 bases are shared with TRBD2. DNA for the CDR3: TGTGCCAGCCACAGCGGGGGAGGGGGCACCGGGGAGCTGTTTTTT. It codes for CASHSGGGGTGELFF.